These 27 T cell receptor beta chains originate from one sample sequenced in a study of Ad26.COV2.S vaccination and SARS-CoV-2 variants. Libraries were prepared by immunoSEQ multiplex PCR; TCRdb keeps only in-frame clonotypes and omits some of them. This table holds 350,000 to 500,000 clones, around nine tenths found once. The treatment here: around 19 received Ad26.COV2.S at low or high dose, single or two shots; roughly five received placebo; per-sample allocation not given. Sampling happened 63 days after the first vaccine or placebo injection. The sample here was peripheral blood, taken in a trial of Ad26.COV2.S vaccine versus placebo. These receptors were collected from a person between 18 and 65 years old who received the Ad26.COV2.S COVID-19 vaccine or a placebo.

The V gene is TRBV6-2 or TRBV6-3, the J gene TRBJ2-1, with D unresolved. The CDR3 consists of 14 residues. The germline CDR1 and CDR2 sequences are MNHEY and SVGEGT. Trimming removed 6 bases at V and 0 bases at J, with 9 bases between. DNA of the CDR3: TGTGCCAGCAGGCCTGACACCTCCTACAATGAGCAGTTCTTC. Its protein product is CASRPDTSYNEQFF.

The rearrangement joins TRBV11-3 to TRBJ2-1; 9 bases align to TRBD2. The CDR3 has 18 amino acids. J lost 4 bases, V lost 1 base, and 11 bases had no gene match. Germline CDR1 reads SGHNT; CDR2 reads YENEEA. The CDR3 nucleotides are TGTGCCAGCAGCTTAGGATCTAATAGCGGGGGTGGATACAATGAGCAGTTCTTC. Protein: CASSLGSNSGGGYNEQFF.

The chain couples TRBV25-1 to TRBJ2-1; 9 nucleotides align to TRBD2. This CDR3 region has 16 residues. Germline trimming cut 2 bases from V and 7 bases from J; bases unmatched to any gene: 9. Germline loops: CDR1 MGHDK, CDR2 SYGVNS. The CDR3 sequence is CASSEAGGGAFNEQFF. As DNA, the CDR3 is TGTGCCAGCAGTGAAGCCGGCGGGGGGGCCTTTAATGAGCAGTTCTTC.

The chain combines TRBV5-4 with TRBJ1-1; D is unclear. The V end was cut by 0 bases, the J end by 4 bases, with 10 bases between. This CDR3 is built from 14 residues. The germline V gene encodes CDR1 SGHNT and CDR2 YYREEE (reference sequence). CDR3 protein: CASSLGTDGTEAFF. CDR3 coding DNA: TGTGCCAGCAGCTTGGGGACGGATGGCACTGAAGCTTTCTTT. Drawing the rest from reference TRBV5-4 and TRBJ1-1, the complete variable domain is ETGVTQSPTHLIKTRGQQVTLRCSSQSGHNTVSWYQQALGQGPQFIFQYYREEENGRGNFPPRFSGLQFPNYSSELNVNALELDDSALYLCASSLGTDGTEAFFGQGTRLTVV.

CDR3 loop: CASSLQGPEGYTF. CDR3 in DNA: TGTGCCAGCAGTCTACAGGGGCCGGAGGGCTACACCTTC. The chain carries TRBV28 and TRBJ1-2; 7 bases fit TRBD1. Germline lookup yields CDR1 MDHEN and CDR2 SYDVKM. J gave up 8 bases and V 5 bases, and 8 bases lay outside the gene matches. The CDR3 loop spans 13 amino acids.

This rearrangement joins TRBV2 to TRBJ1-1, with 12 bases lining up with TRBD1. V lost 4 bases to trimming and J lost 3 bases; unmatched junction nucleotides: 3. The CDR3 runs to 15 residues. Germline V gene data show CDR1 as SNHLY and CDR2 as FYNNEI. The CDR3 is CASSAWDRGHTEAFF. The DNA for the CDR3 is TGTGCCAGCAGTGCCTGGGACAGGGGGCACACTGAAGCTTTCTTT.

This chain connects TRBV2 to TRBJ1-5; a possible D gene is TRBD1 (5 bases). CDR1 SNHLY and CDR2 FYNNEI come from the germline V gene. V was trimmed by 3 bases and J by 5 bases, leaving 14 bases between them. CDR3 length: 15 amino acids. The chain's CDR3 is CASSDDGAEYQPQHF. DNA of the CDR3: TGTGCCAGCAGTGATGACGGGGCAGAGTATCAGCCCCAGCATTTT.

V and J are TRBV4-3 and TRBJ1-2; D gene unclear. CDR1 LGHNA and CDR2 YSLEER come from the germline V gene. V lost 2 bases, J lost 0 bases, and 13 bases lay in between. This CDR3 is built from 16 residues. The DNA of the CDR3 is TGCGCCAGCAGCCAAAAGGGAGTTTCTTCTAACTATGGCTACACCTTC. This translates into CASSQKGVSSNYGYTF.

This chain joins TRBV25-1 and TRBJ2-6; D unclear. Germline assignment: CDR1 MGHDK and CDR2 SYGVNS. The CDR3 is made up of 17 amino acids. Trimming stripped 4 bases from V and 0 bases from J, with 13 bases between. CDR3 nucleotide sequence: TGTGCCAGCAGTGCCTTGCGCCAGGCCTCTGGGGCCAACGTCCTGACTTTC. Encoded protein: CASSALRQASGANVLTF. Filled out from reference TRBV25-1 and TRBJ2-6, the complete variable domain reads EADIYQTPRYLVIGTGKKITLECSQTMGHDKMYWYQQDPGMELHLIHYSYGVNSTEKGDLSSESTVSRIRTEHFPLTLESARPSHTSQYLCASSALRQASGANVLTFGAGSRLTVL.

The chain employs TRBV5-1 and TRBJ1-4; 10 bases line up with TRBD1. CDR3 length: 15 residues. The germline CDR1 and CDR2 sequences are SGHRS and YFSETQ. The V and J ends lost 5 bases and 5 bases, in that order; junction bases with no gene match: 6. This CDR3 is CASRAPGQGNEKLFF. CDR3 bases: TGCGCCAGCAGAGCTCCGGGACAGGGGAATGAAAAACTGTTTTTT. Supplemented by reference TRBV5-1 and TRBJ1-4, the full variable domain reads KAGVTQTPRYLIKTRGQQVTLSCSPISGHRSVSWYQQTPGQGLQFLFEYFSETQRNKGNFPGRFSGRQFSNSRSEMNVSTLELGDSALYLCASRAPGQGNEKLFFGSGTQLSVL.

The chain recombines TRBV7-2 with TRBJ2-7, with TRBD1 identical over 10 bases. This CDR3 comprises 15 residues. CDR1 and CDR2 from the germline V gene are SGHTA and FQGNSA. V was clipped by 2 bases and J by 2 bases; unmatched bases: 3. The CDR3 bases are TGTGCCAGCAGCTTAATGGGGACAGGGGCCTACGAGCAGTACTTC. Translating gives CASSLMGTGAYEQYF.

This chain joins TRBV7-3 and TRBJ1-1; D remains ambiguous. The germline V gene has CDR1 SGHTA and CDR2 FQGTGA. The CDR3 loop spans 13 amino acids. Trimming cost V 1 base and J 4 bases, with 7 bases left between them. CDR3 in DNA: TGTGCCAGCAGCTTAAGCCAGGCCACTGAAGCTTTCTTT. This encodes CASSLSQATEAFF.

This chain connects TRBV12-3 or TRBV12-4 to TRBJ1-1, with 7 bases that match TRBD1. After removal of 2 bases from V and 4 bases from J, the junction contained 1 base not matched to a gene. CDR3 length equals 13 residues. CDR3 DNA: TGTGCCAGCAGTTTAAACAGGGGCACTGAAGCTTTCTTT. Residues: CASSLNRGTEAFF.

In nucleotides, the CDR3 is TGTGCCAGCAGTTACGGAGGGGTTGGAAACACCATATATTTT. Residues: CASSYGGVGNTIYF. The rearrangement uses TRBV6-6 and TRBJ1-3; the D gene is possibly TRBD1 (5 bases). The length of the CDR3 is 14 residues. The germline gives CDR1 MNHNY, CDR2 SVGAGI (reference sequence). Trimming took off 2 bases at V and 3 bases at J, with 8 bases between the two ends.

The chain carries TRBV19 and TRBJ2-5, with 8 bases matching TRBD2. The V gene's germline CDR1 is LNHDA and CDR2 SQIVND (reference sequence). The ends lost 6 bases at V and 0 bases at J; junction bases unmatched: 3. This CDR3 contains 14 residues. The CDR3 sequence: CASSWRGDQETQYF. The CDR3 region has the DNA TGTGCCAGTAGCTGGCGGGGGGACCAAGAGACCCAGTACTTC.

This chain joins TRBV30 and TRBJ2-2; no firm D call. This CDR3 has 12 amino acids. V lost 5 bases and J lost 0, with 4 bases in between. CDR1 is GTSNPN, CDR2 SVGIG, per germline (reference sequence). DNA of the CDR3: TGTGCCTGGCGTCCGAACACCGGGGAGCTGTTTTTT. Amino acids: CAWRPNTGELFF.

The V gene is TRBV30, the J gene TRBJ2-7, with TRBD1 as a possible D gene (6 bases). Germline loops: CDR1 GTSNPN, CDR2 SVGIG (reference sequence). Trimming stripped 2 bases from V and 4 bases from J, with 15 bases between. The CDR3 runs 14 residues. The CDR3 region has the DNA TGTGCCTGGAGTATCCCCACAGGGTCGTACGAGCAGTACTTC. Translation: CAWSIPTGSYEQYF.

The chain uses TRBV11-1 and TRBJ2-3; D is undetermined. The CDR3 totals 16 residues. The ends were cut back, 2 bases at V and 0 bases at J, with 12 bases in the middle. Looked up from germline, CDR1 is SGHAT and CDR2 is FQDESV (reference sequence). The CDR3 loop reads CASSLLAVTSTDTQYF. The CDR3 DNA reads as TGTGCCAGCAGCTTATTGGCGGTCACTAGCACAGATACGCAGTATTTT.

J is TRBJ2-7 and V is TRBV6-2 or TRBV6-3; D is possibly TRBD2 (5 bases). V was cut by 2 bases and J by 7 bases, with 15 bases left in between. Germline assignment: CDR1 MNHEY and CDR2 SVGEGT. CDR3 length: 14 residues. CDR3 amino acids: CASSYGSQSGEQYF. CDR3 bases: TGTGCCAGCAGTTACGGGTCCCAATCGGGGGAGCAGTACTTC.

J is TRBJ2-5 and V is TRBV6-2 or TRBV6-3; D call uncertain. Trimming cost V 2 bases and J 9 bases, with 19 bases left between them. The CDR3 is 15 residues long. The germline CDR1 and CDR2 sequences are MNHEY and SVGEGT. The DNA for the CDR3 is TGTGCCAGCAGTTACCGTAGCAGCTCCGAATGGGCCCAGTACTTC. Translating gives CASSYRSSSEWAQYF.

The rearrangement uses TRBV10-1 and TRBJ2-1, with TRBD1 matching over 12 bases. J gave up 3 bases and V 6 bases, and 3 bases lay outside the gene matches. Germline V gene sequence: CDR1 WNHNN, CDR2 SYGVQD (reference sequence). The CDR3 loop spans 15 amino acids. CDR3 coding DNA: TGCGCCAGCAGCGGGACAGGGGGCGTCTACAATGAGCAGTTCTTC. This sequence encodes CASSGTGGVYNEQFF.

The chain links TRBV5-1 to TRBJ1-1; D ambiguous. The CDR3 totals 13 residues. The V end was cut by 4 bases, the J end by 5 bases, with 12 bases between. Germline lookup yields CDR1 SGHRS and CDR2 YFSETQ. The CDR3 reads CASSLSLGTEAFF. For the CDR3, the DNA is TGCGCCAGCAGCCTCAGTTTGGGGACTGAAGCTTTCTTT.

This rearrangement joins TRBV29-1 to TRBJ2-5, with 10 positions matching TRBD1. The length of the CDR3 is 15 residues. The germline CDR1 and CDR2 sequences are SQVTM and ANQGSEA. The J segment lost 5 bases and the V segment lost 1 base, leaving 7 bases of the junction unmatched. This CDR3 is CSVEGGQGLSETQYF. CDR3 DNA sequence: TGCAGCGTTGAAGGGGGACAGGGGCTTTCGGAGACCCAGTACTTC.

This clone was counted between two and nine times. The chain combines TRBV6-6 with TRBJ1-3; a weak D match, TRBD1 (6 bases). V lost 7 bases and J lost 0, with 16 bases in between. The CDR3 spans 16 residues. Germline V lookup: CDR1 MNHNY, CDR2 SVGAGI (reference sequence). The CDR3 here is CASTTIQGFSGNTIYF. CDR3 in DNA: TGTGCCAGCACGACCATTCAGGGGTTCTCTGGAAACACCATATATTTT.

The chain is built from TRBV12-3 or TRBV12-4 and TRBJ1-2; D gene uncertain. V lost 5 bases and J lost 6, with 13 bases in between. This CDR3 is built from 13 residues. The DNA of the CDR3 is TGTGCCAGCAGTACCAGGCGTACTCATGGCTACACCTTC. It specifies CASSTRRTHGYTF.

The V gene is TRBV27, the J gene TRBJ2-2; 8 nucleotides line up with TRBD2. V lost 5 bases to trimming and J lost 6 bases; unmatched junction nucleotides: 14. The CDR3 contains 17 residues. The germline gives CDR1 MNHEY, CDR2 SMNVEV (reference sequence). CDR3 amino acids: CASSRLIRGGPAGELFF. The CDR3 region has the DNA TGTGCCAGCAGTCGCCTCATCCGGGGGGGACCGGCCGGGGAGCTGTTTTTT.

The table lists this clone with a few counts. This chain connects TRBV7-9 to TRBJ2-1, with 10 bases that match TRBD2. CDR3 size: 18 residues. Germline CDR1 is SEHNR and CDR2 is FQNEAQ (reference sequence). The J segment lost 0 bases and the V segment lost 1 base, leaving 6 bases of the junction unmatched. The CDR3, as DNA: TGTGCCAGCAGCTTAGGTCTAGCGGGGGTTTACTCCTACAATGAGCAGTTCTTC. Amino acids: CASSLGLAGVYSYNEQFF.